The present TCR beta chain was sequenced within a study of blood T cell repertoires in COVID-19. About the study: Collection of acute and convalescent COVID-19 samples took place in the United States, Italy and Spain.

J lost 4 bases, V lost 4 bases, and 4 bases had no gene match. Per the germline V gene, CDR1 is LNHDA and CDR2 is SQIVND (reference sequence). CDR3 length equals 14 residues. Authors' processing steps: Reference gene primers were amplified, and this amplification served to estimate nucleated cell counts. Profiling relied on immunoSEQ multiplex PCR, and the TCRdb table lists in-frame clones only, not all of them. D and trimming were read from the DNA, whereas the V and J calls and clone size are those reported in that table. Of roughly 300,000 clones in the sample, approximately 91% were seen once. The material sequenced was PBMCs or T cells enriched from blood (not recorded which). This TCR was recovered from a woman in her thirties or forties with acute COVID-19. The chain joins TRBV19 to TRBJ1-5, with TRBD1 identical over 7 bases. The CDR3 is CASSTRDRNQPQHF. CDR3 bases: TGTGCCAGTAGTACCCGGGACAGAAATCAGCCCCAGCATTTT.